This is a list of T cell receptor beta chains from one sample in a study of T cells after yellow fever vaccination. TCRdb re-called the 5' RACE reads through MiXCR, storing one row per CDR3 protein. The data contain under 600,000 distinct CDR3 sequences, roughly 13% of them singletons. Sequencing used PBMCs, obtained on the day of the yellow fever booster vaccination. These receptors were obtained from a man aged 30 to 39 who received the YFV17D yellow fever vaccine. CDR3s include the opening cysteine and the closing phenylalanine or tryptophan.

V: TRBV12-3/TRBV12-4
J: TRBJ1-5
CDR3: CASSFPQGGPQPQHF

V: TRBV5-5
J: TRBJ2-1
CDR3: CASSSGARSSYNEQFF

V: TRBV2
J: TRBJ2-1
CDR3: CASSALNPATGEQFF

V: TRBV20-1
J: TRBJ1-1
CDR3: CSARQGRNTEAFF

V: TRBV30
J: TRBJ2-1
CDR3: CAWSVETPEFGEQFF

V: TRBV18
J: TRBJ2-6
CDR3: CASSPRGQGASGANVLTF

V: TRBV27
J: TRBJ1-2
CDR3: CASSPWDRMGGYTF

V: TRBV20-1
J: TRBJ2-3
CDR3: CSARRGLAASTDTQYF

V: TRBV4-3
J: TRBJ2-1
CDR3: CASSQEVGGISYNEQFF

V: TRBV7-6
J: TRBJ2-7
CDR3: CASSLAAGAKNYEQYF

V: TRBV29-1
J: TRBJ2-1
CDR3: CSVVQQGSYNEQFF

V: TRBV5-1
J: TRBJ2-5
CDR3: CASSLRQETQYF

V: TRBV20-1
J: TRBJ1-2
CDR3: CSARDSGGYTF

V: TRBV21-1
J: TRBJ2-1
CDR3: CASSLEVLRGPGDFF

V: TRBV7-9
J: TRBJ2-7
CDR3: CASSLTQPRVEQYF

V: TRBV4-2
J: TRBJ1-2
CDR3: CASSQVPETITNGYTF

V: TRBV10-1
J: TRBJ2-3
CDR3: CASKRDRESDTQYF

V: TRBV7-9
J: TRBJ2-2
CDR3: CASSLLREITGELFF

V: TRBV30
J: TRBJ2-3
CDR3: CALKTSGTDTQYF

V: TRBV7-2
J: TRBJ2-5
CDR3: CASSLGRLAGAQETQYF

V: TRBV10-3
J: TRBJ2-3
CDR3: CAISEGQGAKDTQYF

V: TRBV7-2
J: TRBJ1-4
CDR3: CASSLDKKLFF

V: TRBV13
J: TRBJ2-2
CDR3: CASSPVSGGIANTGELFF

V: TRBV10-2
J: TRBJ2-1
CDR3: CASSDGQLSSYNEQFF

V: TRBV5-1
J: TRBJ2-7
CDR3: CASSPYEDEQYF

V: TRBV6-1
J: TRBJ1-1
CDR3: CASSLQPNTEAFF

V: TRBV5-1
J: TRBJ1-1
CDR3: CASSLVRSDTEAFF

V: TRBV20-1
J: TRBJ2-7
CDR3: CSAEGLAGVQYEQYF

V: TRBV24-1
J: TRBJ2-3
CDR3: CATSPRKTTAGFTDTQYF

V: TRBV29-1
J: TRBJ2-5
CDR3: CSESTGEETQYF

V: TRBV9
J: TRBJ2-5
CDR3: CASSPPGTRHQETQYF

V: TRBV20-1
J: TRBJ2-1
CDR3: CSARSSGRPSRSYNEQFF

V: TRBV4-3
J: TRBJ2-7
CDR3: CASSQDYSYEQYF

V: TRBV11-3
J: TRBJ2-5
CDR3: CASSSPDHDRETQYF

V: TRBV10-1
J: TRBJ2-2
CDR3: CASSHSENTGELFF

V: TRBV18
J: TRBJ2-7
CDR3: CASSSLGHRAYDEQYF

V: TRBV24-1
J: TRBJ2-2
CDR3: CATSDFGSGKGELFF

V: TRBV5-1
J: TRBJ1-3
CDR3: CASSYTGQPGNTIYF

V: TRBV20-1
J: TRBJ1-2
CDR3: CSAKQGGPNYGYTF

V: TRBV6-1
J: TRBJ1-2
CDR3: CASSMTSQGPHGYTF

V: TRBV6-5
J: TRBJ2-7
CDR3: CASSRAQGTGTTYEQYF

V: TRBV28
J: TRBJ1-1
CDR3: CATRSTGTGYTEAFF

V: TRBV2
J: TRBJ2-5
CDR3: CASNGLGQETQYF

V: TRBV5-1
J: TRBJ2-1
CDR3: CASSLVLLAGITYNEQFF

V: TRBV20-1
J: TRBJ2-3
CDR3: CSATTGGTSGTSTDTQYF

V: TRBV4-2
J: TRBJ2-5
CDR3: CASSQGGGQETQYF

V: TRBV30
J: TRBJ2-3
CDR3: CAWSPWNGNTDTQYF

V: TRBV7-6
J: TRBJ1-4
CDR3: CASSERDGKLFF

V: TRBV6-6
J: TRBJ2-7
CDR3: CASSPAVYEQYF

V: TRBV29-1
J: TRBJ2-1
CDR3: CSVAGGNEQFF

V: TRBV30
J: TRBJ2-7
CDR3: CAWGLGAPYEQYF

V: TRBV5-1
J: TRBJ2-3
CDR3: CASSNPLKPDTQYF

V: TRBV29-1
J: TRBJ1-1
CDR3: CSVKGRMNTEAFF

V: TRBV6-2/TRBV6-3
J: TRBJ2-7
CDR3: CASSLGTGLYF

V: TRBV7-2
J: TRBJ2-7
CDR3: CASSRGAVASYEQYF

V: TRBV7-2
J: TRBJ1-2
CDR3: CASSALQWGQGYTF

V: TRBV18
J: TRBJ1-6
CDR3: CASSPRRGGTGSPLHF

V: TRBV11-2
J: TRBJ1-2
CDR3: CASSTGDWVGYTF

V: TRBV7-2
J: TRBJ2-7
CDR3: CASSLGVGAWEQYF